One sample yielded the 25 T cell receptor beta chains listed below, sequenced in a study of shared clonotypes between healthy human individuals. TCRdb's table, derived via immunoSEQ multiplex PCR, lists solely in-frame clones and lacks some. The sample yields roughly 2.4 million clones, around 95% seen once. What was sequenced was naive CD4+ T cells sorted from blood. As for subset: CD45RA+ positively selected. All receptors derive from a man aged 18 to 30 in good health.

This clone occurred once. The chain uses TRBV30 and TRBJ1-1; D call uncertain. There are 11 residues in the CDR3. V gave up 4 bases and J gave up 7 bases, with 10 bases separating them. The germline V gene encodes CDR1 GTSNPN and CDR2 SVGIG (reference sequence). CDR3 in DNA: TGTGCCTGGAATGGACCTATTGAAGCTTTCTTT. As protein: CAWNGPIEAFF. Variable domain in full (rest from reference TRBV30 and TRBJ1-1): SQTIHQWPATLVQPVGSPLSLECTVEGTSNPNLYWYRQAAGRGLQLLFYSVGIGQISSEVPQNLSASRPQDRQFILSSKKLLLSDSGFYLCAWNGPIEAFFGQGTRLTVV.

The chain couples TRBV7-2 to TRBJ1-6, with unresolved D. Trimming pared 1 base from V and 4 bases from J, leaving 8 bases between. Germline V gene data show CDR1 as SGHTA and CDR2 as FQGNSA. This CDR3 contains 15 residues. CDR3 protein: CASSLEAAYNSPLHF. The CDR3 nucleotides read TGTGCCAGCAGCTTAGAGGCAGCTTATAATTCACCCCTCCACTTT.

V is TRBV18 and J is TRBJ1-4, with a weak D call TRBD1 (5 bases). The germline V gene has CDR1 KGHSH and CDR2 LQKENI. V lost 3 bases and J 5 bases, leaving 13 bases between the germline ends. The CDR3 runs 15 residues. DNA for the CDR3: TGTGCCAGCTCACCGGGGCGCCCGGGGAATGAAAAACTGTTTTTT. This translates into CASSPGRPGNEKLFF.

The rearrangement uses TRBV7-9 and TRBJ2-7, with TRBD2 matching over 8 bases. Trimming cost V 4 bases and J 0 bases; bases outside gene matches: 8. There are 16 residues in the CDR3. Germline V CDR1 and CDR2: SEHNR, FQNEAQ (reference sequence). CDR3 protein: CASSSDSSGSSYEQYF. CDR3 nucleotides: TGTGCCAGCAGCTCCGATTCGAGCGGGAGCTCCTACGAGCAGTACTTC.

V gene TRBV6-5 combines with J gene TRBJ1-2, with TRBD1 matching 7 bases. Per germline, CDR1 MNHEY and CDR2 SVGAGI. CDR3 size: 15 residues. With V trimmed by 6 bases and J by 0 bases, 7 bases remained unmatched. The CDR3, as DNA: TGTGCCAGCAGACGGACAGGATACTCTAACTATGGCTACACCTTC. This gives the protein CASRRTGYSNYGYTF.

The V call is TRBV6-5, the J call TRBJ2-2; the match to TRBD1 covers 8 bases. CDR1 and CDR2 (germline): MNHEY, SVGAGI. The CDR3 covers 16 residues. V gave up 2 bases and J gave up 6 bases; unmatched junction bases: 8. As DNA, the CDR3 is TGTGCCAGCAGTTACGCGCTAACAGGGGGGCCCGGGGAGCTGTTTTTT. Its translation: CASSYALTGGPGELFF.

The V call is TRBV10-3, the J call TRBJ1-3; 7 nucleotides line up with TRBD1. Germline V lookup: CDR1 ENHRY, CDR2 SYGVKD. V lost 8 bases and J lost 2; bases outside the gene matches: 6. The CDR3 totals 14 residues. The CDR3 here is CAIQRQGTGNTIYF. The CDR3 bases are TGTGCCATCCAAAGACAGGGTACTGGAAACACCATATATTTT.

The chain is built from TRBV5-1 and TRBJ2-7; D perhaps matches TRBD1 (5 bases). This CDR3 is built from 13 residues. Germline values: CDR1 SGHRS, CDR2 YFSETQ. Trimming removed 3 bases at V and 9 bases at J, with 16 bases between. The CDR3 protein is CASSSLQGNWQYF. The CDR3 DNA sequence: TGCGCCAGCAGCTCGCTCCAGGGAAACTGGCAGTACTTC.

This CDR3 reads CASSLEGSLRGGQYF. Here the CDR3 DNA reads TGCGCCAGCAGCTTGGAAGGCAGCCTCCGGGGCGGGCAGTACTTC. This chain connects TRBV5-1 to TRBJ2-7; D possibly matches TRBD1 or TRBD2 (5 bases each). V was clipped by 0 bases and J by 9 bases, with 19 bases between them. The CDR3 has 15 amino acids. Germline V lookup: CDR1 SGHRS, CDR2 YFSETQ.

The V call is TRBV2, the J call TRBJ2-5; no firm D call. In germline, CDR1 is SNHLY, CDR2 FYNNEI. V was shortened by 1 base and J by 1 base, with 4 bases between the two germline ends. The CDR3 is 13 amino acids. CDR3 bases: TGTGCCAGCAGTGAAGGGCCCCAAGAGACCCAGTACTTC. Translated: CASSEGPQETQYF.

This clone has just one count. The chain has TRBV10-3 and TRBJ2-7; the D is unclear. Trimming stripped 3 bases from V and 7 bases from J, with 13 bases between. The V gene's germline CDR1 is ENHRY and CDR2 SYGVKD. This CDR3 spans 13 amino acids. CDR3 loop: CAISDQAVGEQYF. In DNA, the CDR3 is TGTGCCATCAGTGATCAGGCGGTGGGGGAGCAGTACTTC.

V gene TRBV30 combines with J gene TRBJ1-6; 7 bases are a match to TRBD1. Trimming removed 2 bases from V and 7 bases from J; junction bases left unmatched: 8. This CDR3 comprises 15 residues. Germline V gene data show CDR1 as GTSNPN and CDR2 as SVGIG (reference sequence). CDR3 sequence: CAWSLDRPGNSPLHF. CDR3 DNA sequence: TGTGCCTGGAGTTTGGACAGGCCGGGCAATTCACCCCTCCACTTT.

The V and J genes are TRBV2 and TRBJ1-4; D may be TRBD1 (6 bases). The CDR3 is 13 residues long. The ends were cut back, 4 bases at V and 7 bases at J, with 10 bases in the middle. Germline V CDR1 and CDR2: SNHLY, FYNNEI. CDR3 in DNA: TGTGCCAGCAGTGGCAGGGGAAGTGAAAAACTGTTTTTT. Amino acid sequence: CASSGRGSEKLFF.

V is TRBV27 and J is TRBJ1-5; D possibly corresponds to TRBD1 (5 bases). The V gene's germline CDR1 is MNHEY and CDR2 SMNVEV (reference sequence). The V and J ends lost 6 bases and 7 bases respectively, with 13 bases between them. The length of the CDR3 is 13 residues. The CDR3 sequence: CASRSTRGQPQHF. The CDR3 nucleotides read TGTGCCAGCAGATCAACTAGGGGACAGCCCCAGCATTTT.

The rearrangement uses TRBV10-3 and TRBJ2-5, with no clear D. V shed 10 bases and J shed 1 base, with 10 bases lying between them. The germline V gene has CDR1 ENHRY and CDR2 SYGVKD. The CDR3 loop spans 12 amino acids. The CDR3 region has the DNA TGTGCCAAAGCTGGGATCCAAGAGACCCAGTACTTC. Translated, it gives CAKAGIQETQYF.

The V gene is TRBV28, the J gene TRBJ2-5; no definite D call. The germline gives CDR1 MDHEN, CDR2 SYDVKM. V gave up 6 bases and J gave up 2 bases, with 13 bases separating them. The CDR3 is 14 amino acids. Here the CDR3 DNA reads TGTGCCAGCAGAGAAGACATGTTTCAAGAGACCCAGTACTTC. This gives the protein CASREDMFQETQYF. Full variable domain (missing parts from reference TRBV28 and TRBJ2-5): DVKVTQSSRYLVKRTGEKVFLECVQDMDHENMFWYRQDPGLGLRLIYFSYDVKMKEKGDIPEGYSVSREKKERFSLILESASTNQTSMYLCASREDMFQETQYFGPGTRLLVL.

This rearrangement joins TRBV11-2 to TRBJ2-7, with a weak D call TRBD2 (5 bases). CDR3 length: 14 amino acids. Trimming took off 0 bases at V and 5 bases at J, with 11 bases between the two ends. Looked up from germline, CDR1 is SGHAT and CDR2 is FQNNGV. The DNA for the CDR3 is TGTGCCAGCAGCTTAGATCTACTAGTTCACGAGCAGTACTTC. Its translation: CASSLDLLVHEQYF.

This chain joins TRBV19 and TRBJ2-1; D unresolved. The V gene lost 1 base and the J gene lost 9 bases, with 10 bases spanning the gap. The CDR3 length is 13 residues. Germline V gene data show CDR1 as LNHDA and CDR2 as SQIVND (reference sequence). The CDR3 nucleotides are TGTGCCAGTAGTATAGCGGAGCGAGGTGAGCAGTTCTTC. Translation: CASSIAERGEQFF.

The genes are TRBV14 and TRBJ2-7; no reliable D call. The CDR3 sequence is 14 residues long. The germline V gene has CDR1 SGHDN and CDR2 FVKESK. With 1 base removed from V and 6 bases from J, the gap between germline ends came to 13 bases. The CDR3 is CASSQVGPGGEQYF. The CDR3, as DNA: TGTGCCAGCAGCCAAGTTGGGCCAGGTGGCGAGCAGTACTTC.

The chain couples TRBV9 to TRBJ2-7, with D perhaps TRBD2 (5 bases). The CDR3 consists of 14 residues. Germline V gives CDR1 SGDLS, CDR2 YYNGEE. With 3 bases removed from V and 1 base from J, the gap between germline ends came to 11 bases. CDR3 loop: CASSATDFSYEQYF. The CDR3 nucleotides read TGTGCCAGCAGCGCCACGGACTTTTCCTACGAGCAGTACTTC.

The V gene is TRBV30, the J gene TRBJ1-6; D remains ambiguous. CDR3 size: 14 residues. V was clipped by 3 bases and J by 10 bases, with 16 bases between them. Germline lookup yields CDR1 GTSNPN and CDR2 SVGIG (reference sequence). CDR3 region: CAWRGSRLGSPLHF. The CDR3 nucleotides read TGTGCCTGGAGAGGCTCCAGACTAGGATCACCCCTCCACTTT.

The chain uses TRBV7-2 and TRBJ1-3, with a possible D match to TRBD1 (6 bases). This CDR3 comprises 16 residues. V shed 5 bases and J shed 0 bases, with 14 bases lying between them. From germline, CDR1 is SGHTA and CDR2 FQGNSA. The CDR3 protein is CASSLRQASSGNTIYF. As DNA, the CDR3 is TGTGCCAGCAGCCTCCGACAGGCATCCTCTGGAAACACCATATATTTT.

The chain's CDR3 is CASSPGTGRGETQYF. The CDR3 region has the DNA TGTGCCAGTAGTCCCGGGACAGGGCGAGGAGAGACCCAGTACTTC. V gene TRBV19 combines with J gene TRBJ2-5, with TRBD1 matching over 9 bases. Germline V gives CDR1 LNHDA, CDR2 SQIVND (reference sequence). CDR3 length: 15 amino acids. V lost 5 bases and J lost 4; bases outside the gene matches: 8.

The chain combines TRBV7-2 with TRBJ2-1; TRBD1 matches 7 bases. Germline CDR1 and CDR2: SGHTA and FQGNSA. V trimming: 5 bases; J trimming: 2 bases; junction bases outside the gene matches: 6. The CDR3 spans 15 residues. The CDR3 is CASSARTGAYNEQFF. The CDR3 DNA follows: TGTGCCAGCAGCGCCCGAACAGGGGCCTACAATGAGCAGTTCTTC.

V usage is TRBV6-6 and J usage is TRBJ1-1; D is uncertain. The length of the CDR3 is 14 residues. The V gene's germline CDR1 is MNHNY and CDR2 SVGAGI (reference sequence). V was shortened by 2 bases and J by 0 bases, with 7 bases between the two germline ends. The CDR3 bases are TGTGCCAGCAGTTACGGGGAGATGAACACTGAAGCTTTCTTT. Its translation is CASSYGEMNTEAFF.